These 21 T cell receptor beta chains originate from one sample sequenced in a study of somatic mutations in cytotoxic T cells in rheumatoid arthritis. Clones were sequenced by immunoSEQ multiplex PCR, and TCRdb holds only the in-frame ones, with some missing. The table includes some 17,000 clones, 60% to 85% detected once. The sequenced sample was CD8+ T cells sorted from blood. The receptor set was obtained from an adult with rheumatoid arthritis.

The chain carries TRBV2 and TRBJ2-5, with unresolved D. Germline V lookup: CDR1 SNHLY, CDR2 FYNNEI. The V gene lost 9 bases and the J gene lost 5 bases, with 22 bases spanning the gap. This CDR3 contains 15 residues. DNA of the CDR3: TGTGCCAGTCCCGGATCGGGCCGAACTACGGAGACCCAGTACTTC. It is translated as CASPGSGRTTETQYF.

V usage is TRBV4-1 and J usage is TRBJ2-1; D might be TRBD2 (5 bases). V was pared by 5 bases and J by 6 bases, with 14 bases between. This CDR3 spans 14 amino acids. Germline V gives CDR1 MGHRA, CDR2 YSYEKL. The CDR3 region has the DNA TGCGCCAGCAGCTTAAAAACCGGGGTCAATGAGCAGTTCTTC. It is translated as CASSLKTGVNEQFF.

This chain links TRBV4-1 with TRBJ1-2; D gene unclear. Trimming left V 1 base short and J 5 bases short, with 8 bases between. Germline V CDR1 and CDR2: MGHRA, YSYEKL. The length of the CDR3 is 13 residues. CDR3 bases: TGCGCCAGCAGCCAAGTCCTCTCTTATGGCTACACCTTC. It yields the protein CASSQVLSYGYTF.

This clone was seen once. J is TRBJ2-1 and V is TRBV1; no DNA check was done on the table's D call, TRBD2. TRBV1 is marked as a pseudogene. The CDR3 runs 17 residues. The CDR3 region is CTSSQERPRSSYNEQFF. CDR3 nucleotide sequence: TGCACCAGCAGCCAAGAGCGGCCCCGAAGCTCCTACAATGAGCAGTTCTTC.

The rearrangement uses TRBV5-4 and TRBJ1-5; possibly TRBD1 for D (5 bases). Per the germline V gene, CDR1 is SGHNT and CDR2 is YYREEE (reference sequence). The CDR3 has 17 residues. The V and J ends lost 4 bases and 3 bases respectively, with 20 bases between them. DNA of the CDR3: TGTGCCAGCAGCCTGGAGGGGTTAGTGCGGATCAATCAGCCCCAGCATTTT. Translating it yields CASSLEGLVRINQPQHF.

This sequence joins TRBV5-1 and TRBJ2-3; 11 nucleotides agree with TRBD2. There are 18 residues in the CDR3. The trim removed 3 bases at V and 3 bases at J, leaving 12 bases unmatched. Germline V CDR1 and CDR2: SGHRS, YFSETQ. Written as DNA, the CDR3 is TGCGCCAGCAGCTCTGAAGCTAGCGGGGGGATCCTGACAGATACGCAGTATTTT. Protein sequence: CASSSEASGGILTDTQYF. Drawing the rest from reference TRBV5-1 and TRBJ2-3, the complete variable domain is KAGVTQTPRYLIKTRGQQVTLSCSPISGHRSVSWYQQTPGQGLQFLFEYFSETQRNKGNFPGRFSGRQFSNSRSEMNVSTLELGDSALYLCASSSEASGGILTDTQYFGPGTRLTVL.

The V call is TRBV9, the J call TRBJ2-7; 8 bases fit TRBD1. CDR1 and CDR2 (germline): SGDLS, YYNGEE. Trimming at V came to 2 bases and at J to 6 bases, leaving 10 bases not matched to a gene. This CDR3 spans 15 amino acids. The CDR3 is CASSVGSDRAGEQYF. Here the CDR3 DNA reads TGTGCCAGCAGCGTGGGTTCGGACAGGGCAGGCGAGCAGTACTTC.

V gene TRBV5-6 combines with J gene TRBJ1-1; maybe TRBD1 (5 bases). V lost 2 bases to trimming and J lost 1 base, with 6 bases between them. There are 13 residues in the CDR3. Germline V CDR1 and CDR2: SGHDT, YYEEEE. The CDR3: CASSFQGNTEAFF. Written as DNA, the CDR3 is TGTGCCAGCAGCTTTCAGGGGAACACTGAAGCTTTCTTT.

This clone showed up just a few times. The chain has TRBV7-9 and TRBJ1-1; D gene uncertain. V lost 1 base, J lost 6 bases, and 12 bases lay in between. The CDR3 is 14 amino acids. Germline V CDR1 and CDR2: SEHNR, FQNEAQ (reference sequence). The CDR3: CASSLVIGLSEAFF. CDR3 sequence (DNA): TGTGCCAGCAGCTTAGTGATCGGGCTTTCTGAAGCTTTCTTT.

The chain links TRBV19 to TRBJ2-1; a weak D match, TRBD2 (5 bases). Between the trimmed V and J ends, which lost 3 bases and 4 bases, there was a span of 13 bases. CDR3 size: 15 residues. Germline CDR1 reads LNHDA; CDR2 reads SQIVND (reference sequence). DNA for the CDR3: TGTGCCAGTAGTATCATGGCGCCGGGGTACAATGAGCAGTTCTTC. Encoded protein: CASSIMAPGYNEQFF.

This clone came up once. V and J are TRBV7-9 and TRBJ2-3; the D is unclear. CDR1 is SEHNR and CDR2 is FQNEAQ in the germline V gene (reference sequence). The CDR3 runs 16 residues. Trimming stripped 1 base from V and 3 bases from J, with 14 bases between. This CDR3 is CASSLDDKTETDTQYF. The DNA for the CDR3 is TGTGCCAGCAGCTTAGATGACAAGACGGAGACAGATACGCAGTATTTT.

This clone has a single count. The J gene is TRBJ2-7, the V gene TRBV4-1; 9 bases align to TRBD2. The CDR3 is made up of 16 amino acids. Unmatched junction bases numbered 3, after V lost 0 bases and J lost 0 bases. Per the germline V gene, CDR1 is MGHRA and CDR2 is YSYEKL. The CDR3 coding sequence is TGCGCCAGCAGCCAAGAAGCGGGGGGAAACTCCTACGAGCAGTACTTC. Protein product: CASSQEAGGNSYEQYF.

The genes are TRBV5-1 and TRBJ2-7; D is unresolved. The CDR3 extends over 13 amino acids. V lost 1 base, J lost 2 bases, and 7 bases lay in between. Germline V CDR1 and CDR2: SGHRS, YFSETQ. Written as DNA, the CDR3 is TGCGCCAGCAGCTTGAGTCCTACCTACGAGCAGTACTTC. Translating gives CASSLSPTYEQYF. The whole variable domain, filled in from reference TRBV5-1 and TRBJ2-7, reads KAGVTQTPRYLIKTRGQQVTLSCSPISGHRSVSWYQQTPGQGLQFLFEYFSETQRNKGNFPGRFSGRQFSNSRSEMNVSTLELGDSALYLCASSLSPTYEQYFGPGTRLTVT.

By share, this clone counts as medium-sized. The chain carries TRBV6-1 and TRBJ1-2; 10 bases map to TRBD1. The CDR3 runs 14 residues. Germline assignment: CDR1 MNHNS and CDR2 SASEGT. V dropped 4 bases and J dropped 7; count of bases not matched to a gene: 6. CDR3 DNA: TGTGCCAGCAGTGCCCGGGACAGGGGTCTTGGCTACACCTTC. Protein: CASSARDRGLGYTF.

This chain connects TRBV30 to TRBJ2-7; 7 nucleotides match TRBD2. The germline V gene encodes CDR1 GTSNPN and CDR2 SVGIG (reference sequence). V dropped 3 bases and J dropped 2; count of bases not matched to a gene: 4. This CDR3 has 13 residues. The CDR3 bases are TGTGCCTGGAGGGCGGGGGTAACCTACGAGCAGTACTTC. This gives the protein CAWRAGVTYEQYF.

The rearrangement joins TRBV6-4 to TRBJ2-6, with D uncertain. CDR1 is MRHNA and CDR2 is SNTAGT in the germline V gene. The ends were cut back, 3 bases at V and 2 bases at J, with 5 bases in the middle. The CDR3 is 14 residues long. As DNA, the CDR3 is TGTGCCAGCAGTGAAGGGACTGGGGCCAACGTCCTGACTTTC. Residues: CASSEGTGANVLTF.

The V gene is TRBV19, the J gene TRBJ2-5; D remains ambiguous. CDR3 length: 13 amino acids. V gave up 2 bases and J gave up 3 bases, with 7 bases separating them. Germline V gene lookup returns CDR1 LNHDA and CDR2 SQIVND (reference sequence). CDR3 nucleotides: TGTGCCAGTAGTATACGAGTAGAAGAGACCCAGTACTTC. It translates to CASSIRVEETQYF.

The V and J genes are TRBV19 and TRBJ2-7, with 8 positions matching TRBD1. Germline lookup yields CDR1 LNHDA and CDR2 SQIVND (reference sequence). V dropped 5 bases and J dropped 6; count of bases not matched to a gene: 3. The CDR3 totals 12 residues. The CDR3 sequence is CASSLDRVEQYF. The CDR3 DNA reads as TGTGCCAGTAGTTTGGACAGGGTCGAGCAGTACTTC.

V gene TRBV30 combines with J gene TRBJ1-3; possibly TRBD1 for D (5 bases). The CDR3 runs to 14 residues. From germline, CDR1 is GTSNPN and CDR2 SVGIG (reference sequence). V lost 2 bases to trimming and J lost 0 bases, with 8 bases between them. The CDR3 DNA follows: TGTGCCTGGAGTCCAGGGATCTCTGGAAACACCATATATTTT. Protein product: CAWSPGISGNTIYF.

The genes are TRBV2 and TRBJ2-5, with D perhaps TRBD1 (5 bases). V was clipped by 8 bases and J by 2 bases, with 15 bases between them. Germline-derived CDR1 and CDR2 are SNHLY and FYNNEI. The CDR3 sequence is 14 residues long. The CDR3 sequence: CASEGQGFQETQYF. The CDR3 DNA is TGTGCCAGCGAAGGTCAGGGCTTTCAAGAGACCCAGTACTTC.

In nucleotides, the CDR3 is TGCGCCAGTCCCTTACCCCTCGGGAGGACTAGGGATGTTGTC. This encodes CASPLPLGRTRDVV. The chain has TRBV10-2 and TRBJ2-7, with 7 bases matching TRBD2. CDR1 and CDR2 (germline): WSHSY, SAAADI. This CDR3 has 14 amino acids.